The clone carrying this TCR beta chain showed up just a few times. Antigen unknown. CDR1 and CDR2 (germline): SGHAT, FQNNGV. CDR3 size: 13 residues. The junction had 3 bases not matched to a gene; V was cut back by 3 bases and J by 6 bases. The data derive from a study of identical twins. TCRdb fed the 5' RACE reads into MiXCR, producing one record per CDR3 protein. The top ten hold under 7.5% of the sample, which has 250,000 to 300,000 distinct CDR3 sequences, roughly 8.6% seen once. Findings and caveats of the study: Cross-sectional statistics underpinned the conclusions; the same donors were not followed. Where out-of-frame alpha sequences were twin-shared, they showed excess low generation probability. Fewer insertions marked abundant cord blood beta clonotypes; young adult naive trended weakly, memory not at all.

These same data were also listed under a study on yellow fever vaccine responses in identical twins.

The gene calls are TRBV11-2 and TRBJ1-2; 8 bases line up with TRBD1. Source material: CD8+ T cells sorted from blood. This receptor was obtained from a woman aged 18-29 years in good health. CDR3 region: CASSLYRGDGYTF. The CDR3 DNA sequence: TGTGCCAGCAGCTTGTACAGGGGGGATGGCTACACCTTC.